This T cell receptor (beta chain) is drawn from a study of blood T cell repertoires in COVID-19. Turning to the study itself: COVID-19 samples from acute and convalescent phases originated in the United States, Italy and Spain. PBMCs, B-cell-depleted T cells, or T cells provided the cDNA or gDNA that made up the material.

Sequenced by immunoSEQ multiplex PCR; TCRdb stores in-frame clones only, minus some. The sample shows around 59,000 clones, 70% to 90% of them seen only once. The V end lost 7 bases, the J end lost 2 bases, and 11 bases lay between the germline ends. Germline-derived CDR1 and CDR2 are SQVTM and ANQGSEA. The CDR3 has 13 residues. About this clone: The same CDR3 arises from other DNA sequences in this sample as well.

Sequencing was carried out using peripheral blood. This chain links TRBV29-1 with TRBJ2-2, with D tentatively TRBD1 (5 bases). The TCR was taken from a man in his 60s with acute or convalescent COVID-19. The CDR3 here is CSGGDRNTGELFF. CDR3 DNA: TGCAGCGGGGGCGACAGAAACACCGGGGAGCTGTTTTTT.